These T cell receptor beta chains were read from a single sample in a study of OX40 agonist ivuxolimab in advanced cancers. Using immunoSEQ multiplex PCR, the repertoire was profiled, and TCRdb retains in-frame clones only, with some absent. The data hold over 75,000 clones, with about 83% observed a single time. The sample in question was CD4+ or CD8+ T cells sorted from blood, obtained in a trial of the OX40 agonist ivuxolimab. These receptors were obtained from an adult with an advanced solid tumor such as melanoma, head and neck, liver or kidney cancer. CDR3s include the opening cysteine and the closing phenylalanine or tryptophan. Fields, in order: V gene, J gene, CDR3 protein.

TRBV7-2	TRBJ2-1	CASSFQETFLYNEQFF
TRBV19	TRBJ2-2	CASSNLLGLMRTPGELFF
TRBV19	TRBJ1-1	CASSIEAANTEAFF
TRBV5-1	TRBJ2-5	CASSGTGTRETQYF
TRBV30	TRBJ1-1	CAWSDLVTGPSEAFF
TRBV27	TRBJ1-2	CASSSPGQGSSNYGYTF
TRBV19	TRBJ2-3	CASNLRLTSTDTQYF
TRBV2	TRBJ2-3	CASAPSGTDTQYF
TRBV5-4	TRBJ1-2	CASSPGGAGANYGYTF
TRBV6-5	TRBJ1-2	CASSSNNYGYTF
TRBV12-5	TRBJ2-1	CASAPSGGGNEQFF
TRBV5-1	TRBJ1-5	CASRPDPGGNQPQHF
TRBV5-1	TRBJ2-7	CASSLVQGSYEQYF
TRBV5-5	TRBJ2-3	CASSPQGDSDTQYF
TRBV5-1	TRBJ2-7	CASTLGGGSFDEQYF
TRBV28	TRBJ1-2	CASSPATATSNYGYTF
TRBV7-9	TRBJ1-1	CASSLGASVPEAFF
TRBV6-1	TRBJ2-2	CASSPSSLLTGELFF
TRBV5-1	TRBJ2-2	CASSLAASGNTGELFF
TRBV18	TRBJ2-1	CASSRGVTYNEQFF
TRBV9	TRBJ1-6	CASSVDQGENSPLHF
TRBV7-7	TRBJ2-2	CASSFAQGNTGELFF
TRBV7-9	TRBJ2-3	CASSWVREGDTQYF
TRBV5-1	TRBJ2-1	CASSLAGGPNEQFF
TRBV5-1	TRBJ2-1	CASSLERKLEQFF